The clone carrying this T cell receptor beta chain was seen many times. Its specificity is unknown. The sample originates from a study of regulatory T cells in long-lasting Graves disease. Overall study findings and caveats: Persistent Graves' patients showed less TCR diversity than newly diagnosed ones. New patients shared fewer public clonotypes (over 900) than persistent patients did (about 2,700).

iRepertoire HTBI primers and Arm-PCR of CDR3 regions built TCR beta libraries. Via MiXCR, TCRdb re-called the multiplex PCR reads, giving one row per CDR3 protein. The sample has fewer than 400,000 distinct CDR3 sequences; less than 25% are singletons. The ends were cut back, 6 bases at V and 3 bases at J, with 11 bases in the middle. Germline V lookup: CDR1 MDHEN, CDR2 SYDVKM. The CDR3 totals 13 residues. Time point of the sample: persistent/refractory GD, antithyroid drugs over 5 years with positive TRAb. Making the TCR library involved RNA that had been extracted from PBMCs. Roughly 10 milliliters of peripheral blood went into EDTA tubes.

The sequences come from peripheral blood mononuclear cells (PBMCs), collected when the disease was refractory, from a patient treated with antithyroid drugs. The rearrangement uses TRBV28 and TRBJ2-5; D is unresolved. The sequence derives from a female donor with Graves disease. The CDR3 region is CASSPGGKETQYF. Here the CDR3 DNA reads TGTGCCAGCAGCCCAGGTGGCAAAGAGACCCAGTACTTC.